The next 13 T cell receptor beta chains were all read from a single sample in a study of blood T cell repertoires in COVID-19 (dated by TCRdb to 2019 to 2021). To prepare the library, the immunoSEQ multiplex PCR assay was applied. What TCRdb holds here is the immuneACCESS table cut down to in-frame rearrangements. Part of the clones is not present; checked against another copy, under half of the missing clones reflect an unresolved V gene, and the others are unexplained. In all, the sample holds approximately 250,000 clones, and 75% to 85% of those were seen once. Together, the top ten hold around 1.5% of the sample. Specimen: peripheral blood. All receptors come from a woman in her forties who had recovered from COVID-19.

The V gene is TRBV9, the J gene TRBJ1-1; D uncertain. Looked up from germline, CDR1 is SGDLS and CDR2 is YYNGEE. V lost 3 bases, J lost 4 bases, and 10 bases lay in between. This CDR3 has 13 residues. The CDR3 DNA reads TGTGCCAGCAGCGAGCGGGATGGCACTGAAGCTTTCTTT. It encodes CASSERDGTEAFF.

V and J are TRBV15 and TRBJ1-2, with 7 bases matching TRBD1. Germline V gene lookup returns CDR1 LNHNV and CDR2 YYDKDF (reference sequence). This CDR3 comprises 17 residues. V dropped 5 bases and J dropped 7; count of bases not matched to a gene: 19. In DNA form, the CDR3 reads TGTGCCACCAGCGCCCCGATTAAAACAGGGGAGGCTAGTGGCTACACCTTC. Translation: CATSAPIKTGEASGYTF.

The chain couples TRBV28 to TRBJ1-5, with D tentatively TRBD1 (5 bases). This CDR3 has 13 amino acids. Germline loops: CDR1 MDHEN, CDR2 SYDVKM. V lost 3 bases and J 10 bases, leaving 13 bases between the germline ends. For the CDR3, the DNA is TGTGCCAGCAGTTTCGCGGGGGGTCGACCCCAGCATTTT. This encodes CASSFAGGRPQHF.

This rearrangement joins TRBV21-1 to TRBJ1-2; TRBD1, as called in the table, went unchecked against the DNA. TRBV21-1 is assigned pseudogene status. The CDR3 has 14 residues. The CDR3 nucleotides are TGTGCCAGCAGCGGACAGGGGTGGGTGCATGGCTACACCTTC. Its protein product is CASSGQGWVHGYTF.

The chain's CDR3 is CASSPASGGNWNTGELFF. In DNA form, the CDR3 reads TGTGCCAGCTCACCAGCTAGCGGGGGGAACTGGAACACCGGGGAGCTGTTTTTT. The V and J genes are TRBV18 and TRBJ2-2; 11 bases fit TRBD2. The germline gives CDR1 KGHSH, CDR2 LQKENI. CDR3 length equals 18 residues. J gave up 1 base and V 2 bases, and 6 bases lay outside the gene matches.

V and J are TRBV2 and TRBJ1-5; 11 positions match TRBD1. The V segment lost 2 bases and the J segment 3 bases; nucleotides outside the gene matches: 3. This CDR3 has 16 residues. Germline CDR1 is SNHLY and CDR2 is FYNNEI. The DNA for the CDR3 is TGTGCCAGCAGTGAACGGACAGGGGGCTTCAATCAGCCCCAGCATTTT. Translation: CASSERTGGFNQPQHF.

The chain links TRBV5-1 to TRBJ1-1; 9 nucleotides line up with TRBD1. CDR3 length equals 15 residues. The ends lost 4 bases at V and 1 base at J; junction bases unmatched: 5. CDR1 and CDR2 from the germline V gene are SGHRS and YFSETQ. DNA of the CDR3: TGCGCCAGCAGCCTGCTGACAGGGGGGAACACTGAAGCTTTCTTT. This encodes CASSLLTGGNTEAFF.

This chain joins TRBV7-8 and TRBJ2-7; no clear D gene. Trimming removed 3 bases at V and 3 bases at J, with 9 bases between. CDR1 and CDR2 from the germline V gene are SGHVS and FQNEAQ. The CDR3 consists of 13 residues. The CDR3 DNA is TGTGCCAGCAGCTTGAGGATTCACTACGAGCAGTACTTC. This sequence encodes CASSLRIHYEQYF.

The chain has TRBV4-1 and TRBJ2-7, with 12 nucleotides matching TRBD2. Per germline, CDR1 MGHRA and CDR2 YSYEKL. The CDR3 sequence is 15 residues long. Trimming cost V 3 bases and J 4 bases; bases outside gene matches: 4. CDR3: CASSHQLAGGYEQYF. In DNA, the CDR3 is TGCGCCAGCAGCCATCAACTAGCGGGGGGTTACGAGCAGTACTTC.

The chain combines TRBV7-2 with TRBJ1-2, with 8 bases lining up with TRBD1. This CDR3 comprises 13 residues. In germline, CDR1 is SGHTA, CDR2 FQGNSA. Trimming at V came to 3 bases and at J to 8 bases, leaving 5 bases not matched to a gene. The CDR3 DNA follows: TGTGCCAGCAGCTTTGGGACAGGCGGAGGCTACACCTTC. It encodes CASSFGTGGGYTF.

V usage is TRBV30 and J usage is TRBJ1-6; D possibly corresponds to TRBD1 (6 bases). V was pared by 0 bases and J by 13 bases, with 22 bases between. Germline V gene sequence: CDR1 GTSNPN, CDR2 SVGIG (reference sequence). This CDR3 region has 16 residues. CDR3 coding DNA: TGTGCCTGGAGTGTACCTCGGACAGCCCGTACGCGGCCCCTCCACTTT. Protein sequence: CAWSVPRTARTRPLHF.

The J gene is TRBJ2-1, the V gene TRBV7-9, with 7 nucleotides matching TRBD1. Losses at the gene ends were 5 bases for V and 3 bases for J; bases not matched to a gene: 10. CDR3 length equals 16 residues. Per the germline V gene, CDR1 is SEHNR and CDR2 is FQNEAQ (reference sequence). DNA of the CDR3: TGTGCCAGCAGCCCGTCGGTTAACAGGGGCTACAATGAGCAGTTCTTC. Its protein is CASSPSVNRGYNEQFF.

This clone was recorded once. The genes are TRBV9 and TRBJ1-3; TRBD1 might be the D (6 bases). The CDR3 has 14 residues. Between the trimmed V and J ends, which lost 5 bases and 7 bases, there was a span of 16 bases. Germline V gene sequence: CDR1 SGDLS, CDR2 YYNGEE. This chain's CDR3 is CASRGGDAWNTIYF. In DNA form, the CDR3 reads TGTGCCAGCAGAGGGGGGGACGCCTGGAACACCATATATTTT.